This TCR beta chain came from a study of read filtering for tumor transcriptome and immune sequencing. Study-level background: Per sample, TCR-region reads ranged about 3.5 to 11 million by IR-seq, about 75 to 1273 by RNA-seq.

Bone marrow was sampled from every patient at the time of active disease. Molecular barcoded adaptors covering alpha/delta and beta/gamma chains were used on 400 to 450 ng RNA. Each CDR3 protein is one row after TCRdb ran MiXCR on the reads. The profile shows some 41,000 distinct CDR3 sequences, 12% to 15% of them singletons. Study-level points and caveats: Dropping single-read clonotypes raised IR-seq and RNA-seq shared-clonotype correlation.

The CDR3 is made up of 14 amino acids. V trimming: 10 bases; J trimming: 2 bases; junction bases outside the gene matches: 10. CDR1 and CDR2 (germline): MDHEN, SYDVKM. This clonotype was observed at least ten times. Its antigen is unknown. The sequencing sample was made of a population of CD138-negative cells sorted from bone marrow. The V and J genes are TRBV28 and TRBJ2-7; 8 bases line up with TRBD2. The origin of this receptor is a donor at least 40 years old with multiple myeloma. DNA of the CDR3: TGTGCCACCCTCGAAGGGACTAGAGCCTACGAGCAGTACTTC. Its protein product is CATLEGTRAYEQYF.